The subject of this entry is one T cell receptor (beta chain). The antigen is not known. This sample stems from a study of shared clonotypes between healthy human individuals. Some clones are missing from TCRdb's copy, which holds only in-frame ones; the method was immunoSEQ multiplex PCR. This table holds roughly 640,000 clones, roughly 70% found once. V lost 4 bases and J 2 bases, leaving 11 bases between the germline ends. This CDR3 is built from 14 residues. Per germline, CDR1 SNHLY and CDR2 FYNNEI. Study-wide points: Rarefaction indicated that sorted-subset sequencing remained incomplete although depth was large.

The source is a young woman in good health. The chain combines TRBV2 with TRBJ2-5, with a tentative D call TRBD1 (6 bases). The source material was memory CD4+ T cells sorted from blood. Subset indicated: CD45RA-negative fraction. For the CDR3, the DNA is TGTGCCAGCAGTGTTGAGGGGGTACAAGAGACCCAGTACTTC. Translating gives CASSVEGVQETQYF.